This TCR beta chain was retrieved from a study of radiation and T cells in renal cell carcinoma. Study details: Nephrectomy followed 15 Gy stereotactic body radiation by 4 weeks. Study conclusions and caveats: From baseline, blood top tumor clonotypes peaked at 2 weeks post-radiation. Without pretreatment biopsies, baseline tumor clonotype presence was undetermined.

This clone was detected a few times. Its matching antigen is unknown. Trimming removed 4 bases at V and 2 bases at J, with 25 bases between. This CDR3 has 18 residues. The germline gives CDR1 SGHTS, CDR2 YDEGEE. This sample's time point: blood 2 weeks post-SBRT. Documented treatment: 15 Gy SBRT to primary tumor, nephrectomy 4 weeks later. Method: immunoSEQ multiplex PCR; TCRdb's copy keeps in-frame clones and lacks some. The table has some 130,000 clones, 75% to 90% seen once; the top ten hold about 1.9%. The TCR sequence derives from a woman aged 55-69 years with renal cell carcinoma. The chain links TRBV5-8 to TRBJ2-7, with D perhaps TRBD2 (5 bases). The sample here was blood, taken from a patient whose treatment included radiotherapy and nephrectomy. CDR3 nucleotides: TGTGCCAGCAGCCCGGGGAATCGGCTAGCAAACATACCCTACGAGCAGTACTTC. Protein product: CASSPGNRLANIPYEQYF.